This T cell receptor (beta chain) was sequenced for a study of blood T cell repertoires in COVID-19. On the study more broadly: PBMCs, B-cell-depleted T cells, or T cells provided the cDNA or gDNA that made up the material.

One Seattle source followed patients from active infection through their disease course. With V trimmed by 0 bases and J by 6 bases, 0 bases remained unmatched. The CDR3 runs to 14 residues. The germline V gene encodes CDR1 KGHSH and CDR2 LQKENI. In the authors' workflow: Estimation of nucleated cell counts relied on the amplification of reference gene primers. Repertoires were generated with immunoSEQ multiplex PCR, while TCRdb's copy carries only in-frame clones and drops some. That table is the source of V, J and clone size, and D and trimming were worked out from the DNA. This sample has over 250,000 clones, with over 80% found just once.

The clonotype was recovered from a woman in her 70s with COVID-19, enrolled during active disease. Sequenced sample: peripheral blood. The chain recombines TRBV18 with TRBJ2-2; 8 positions match TRBD2. Here the CDR3 reads CASSPPRGAGELFF. DNA of the CDR3: TGTGCCAGCTCACCACCGCGGGGGGCCGGGGAGCTGTTTTTT.